This T cell receptor beta chain was retrieved from a study of shared clonotypes between healthy human individuals. Study-level background: The donor group consisted of two women and three men, aged 18 to 49.

With regard to this clone: Its antigen remains unidentified.

The CDR3 runs to 15 residues. Germline V gene sequence: CDR1 MNHEY, CDR2 SMNVEV (reference sequence). V dropped 1 base and J dropped 4; count of bases not matched to a gene: 2. Whole-study findings and limits: For naive CD4 cells, roughly 5% of clonotypes were shared across four donors.

An approximately 200 ng quantity of DNA, roughly 30,000 T cell genomes, went into the sorted-subset replicate PCRs. The assay was immunoSEQ multiplex PCR, and TCRdb's table has in-frame clones only and misses some. The data show approximately 1,500,000 clones, approximately 98% seen once. The rearrangement uses TRBV27 and TRBJ2-1; 9 bases are a match to TRBD1. The receptor was derived from a man between 25 and 39 years old in good health. The material sequenced was naive CD4+ T cells sorted from blood. Subset noted: CD45RA+ positively selected. The DNA of the CDR3 is TGTGCCAGCAGTTTATTCGGGACAGGGTACAATGAGCAGTTCTTC. Its translation is CASSLFGTGYNEQFF.